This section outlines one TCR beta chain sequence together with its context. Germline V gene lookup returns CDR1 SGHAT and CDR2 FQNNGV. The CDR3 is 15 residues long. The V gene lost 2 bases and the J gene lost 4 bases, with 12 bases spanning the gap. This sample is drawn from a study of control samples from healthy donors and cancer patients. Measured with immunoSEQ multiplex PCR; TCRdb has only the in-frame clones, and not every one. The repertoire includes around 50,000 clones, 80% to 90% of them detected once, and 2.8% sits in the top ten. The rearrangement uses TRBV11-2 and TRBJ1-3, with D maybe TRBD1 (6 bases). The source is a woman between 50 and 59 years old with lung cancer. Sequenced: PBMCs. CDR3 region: CASSLMGHLGNTIYF. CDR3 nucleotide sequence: TGTGCCAGCAGCTTAATGGGACACCTAGGAAACACCATATATTTT. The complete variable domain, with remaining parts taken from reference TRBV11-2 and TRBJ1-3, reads EAGVAQSPRYKIIEKRQSVAFWCNPISGHATLYWYQQILGQGPKLLIQFQNNGVVDDSQLPKDRFSAERLKGVDSTLKIQPAKLEDSAVYLCASSLMGHLGNTIYFGEGSWLTVV.